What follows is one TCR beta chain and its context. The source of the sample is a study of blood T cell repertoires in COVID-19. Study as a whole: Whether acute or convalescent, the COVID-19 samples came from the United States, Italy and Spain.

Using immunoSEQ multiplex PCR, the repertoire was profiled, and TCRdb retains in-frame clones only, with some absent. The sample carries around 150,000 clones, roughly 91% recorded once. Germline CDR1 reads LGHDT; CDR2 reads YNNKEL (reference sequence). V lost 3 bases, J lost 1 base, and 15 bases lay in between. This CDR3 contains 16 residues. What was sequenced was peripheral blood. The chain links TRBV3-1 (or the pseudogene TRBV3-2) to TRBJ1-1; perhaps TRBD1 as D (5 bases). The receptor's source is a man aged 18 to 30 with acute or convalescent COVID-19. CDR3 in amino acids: CASSHRRQTGNTEAFF. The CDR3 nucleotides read TGTGCCAGCAGCCACCGAAGACAGACGGGGAACACTGAAGCTTTCTTT.